These 8 T cell receptor beta chains originate from one sample sequenced in a study of CD8 T cells in ankylosing spondylitis. TCRdb passed the 5' RACE reads through MiXCR, listing each CDR3 protein once. The top ten hold around 8% of the sample, which has a few hundred thousand distinct CDR3 sequences, about 19% seen once. Sequencing used blood, either unsorted or a sorted T cell fraction (not recorded which). These receptors were obtained from a male donor with ankylosing spondylitis or in good health (not recorded which).

This chain uses TRBV11-2 with TRBJ2-3, with 11 bases lining up with TRBD2. The CDR3 has 16 residues. The V and J ends lost 4 bases and 2 bases, in that order; junction bases with no gene match: 5. CDR1 SGHAT and CDR2 FQNNGV come from the germline V gene. In nucleotides, the CDR3 is TGTGCCAGCAGCTCCCGACTAGCGGGACCCACAGATACGCAGTATTTT. Its translation is CASSSRLAGPTDTQYF.

The chain carries TRBV30 and TRBJ2-3; TRBD2 agrees at 7 bases. CDR1 GTSNPN and CDR2 SVGIG come from the germline V gene (reference sequence). The CDR3 contains 16 residues. J was trimmed by 1 base and V by 0 bases; bases with no gene match: 7. This CDR3 reads CAWSVLLGRGTDTQYF. The CDR3 bases are TGTGCCTGGAGTGTACTACTGGGGAGGGGCACAGATACGCAGTATTTT.

This clonotype was counted many times. CDR3 protein: CASSYAGTETQYF. The CDR3 nucleotides read TGTGCCAGCAGCTACGCGGGGACGGAGACCCAGTACTTC. The chain combines TRBV7-3 with TRBJ2-5; D is perhaps TRBD2 (6 bases). The CDR3 is made up of 13 amino acids. Germline CDR1 is SGHTA and CDR2 is FQGTGA. V lost 4 bases and J lost 5, with 11 bases in between.

Ten or more counts support this clonotype. The rearrangement links TRBV5-6 to TRBJ2-5, with 10 nucleotides matching TRBD2. Germline CDR1 SGHDT, CDR2 YYEEEE. The J segment lost 0 bases and the V segment lost 0 bases, leaving 5 bases of the junction unmatched. The length of the CDR3 is 17 residues. Here the CDR3 reads CASSLGSGGPYQETQYF. Written as DNA, the CDR3 is TGTGCCAGCAGCTTGGGTAGCGGGGGGCCGTACCAAGAGACCCAGTACTTC.

This clonotype occurred many times. This chain links TRBV7-3 with TRBJ2-5; D is ambiguous. With 0 bases removed from V and 1 base from J, the gap between germline ends came to 3 bases. The length of the CDR3 is 13 residues. Germline CDR1 and CDR2: SGHTA and FQGTGA. In DNA form, the CDR3 reads TGTGCCAGCAGCTTAACGTTCCAAGAGACCCAGTACTTC. Translating it yields CASSLTFQETQYF.

The rearrangement joins TRBV11-2 to TRBJ2-5; 10 bases match TRBD2. Germline V gives CDR1 SGHAT, CDR2 FQNNGV. Trimming cost V 4 bases and J 4 bases; bases outside gene matches: 3. The CDR3 covers 14 residues. CDR3 bases: TGTGCCAGCAGCTCCGGGACTAGCGTAGAGACCCAGTACTTC. This encodes CASSSGTSVETQYF.

In this sample, this clonotype turned up a few times. The chain couples TRBV12-3 or TRBV12-4 to TRBJ2-1, with D tentatively TRBD2 (5 bases). This CDR3 has 12 amino acids. Trimming removed 5 bases at V and 7 bases at J, with 9 bases between. The CDR3 sequence: CASSIEGNEQFF. CDR3 DNA: TGTGCCAGCAGTATAGAGGGTAATGAGCAGTTCTTC.

Details on this clonotype: Germline and junction disagree at one end, which may indicate a read error. The gene calls are TRBV7-8 and TRBJ1-2; TRBD1 matches 7 bases. The CDR3 consists of 16 residues. Germline lookup yields CDR1 SGHVS and CDR2 FQNEAQ. The CDR3 spells CASSLGTGLRGYDYTF. The CDR3 bases are TGTGCCAGCAGCTTAGGGACAGGCCTCAGGGGCTATGACTACACCTTC.